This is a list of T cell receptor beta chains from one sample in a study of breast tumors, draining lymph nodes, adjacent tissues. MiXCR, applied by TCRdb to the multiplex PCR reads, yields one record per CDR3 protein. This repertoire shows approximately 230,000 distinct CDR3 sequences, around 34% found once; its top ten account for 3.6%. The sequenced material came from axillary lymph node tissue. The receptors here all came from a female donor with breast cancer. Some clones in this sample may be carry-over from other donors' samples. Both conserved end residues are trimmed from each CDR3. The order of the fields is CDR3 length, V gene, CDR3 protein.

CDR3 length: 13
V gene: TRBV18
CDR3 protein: ASSLTGGPSYEQY

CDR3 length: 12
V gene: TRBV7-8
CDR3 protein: ASSPRHSTGELF

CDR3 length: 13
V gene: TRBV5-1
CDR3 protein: ASSLEGGSGNTIY

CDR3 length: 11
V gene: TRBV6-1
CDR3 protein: ASSEIKGGKLF

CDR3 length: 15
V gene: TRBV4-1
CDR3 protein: ASSQDLAGGPCNEQF

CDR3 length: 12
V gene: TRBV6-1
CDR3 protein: ASRLTSGGQPQH

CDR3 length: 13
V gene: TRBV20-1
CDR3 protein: SAILAGGSYNEQF

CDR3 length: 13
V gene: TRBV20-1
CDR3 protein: SARDGRTTNEKLF

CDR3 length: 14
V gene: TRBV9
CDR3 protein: ASSVLSGSSYNEQF

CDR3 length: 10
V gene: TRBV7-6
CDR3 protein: ASSLGGSEQY

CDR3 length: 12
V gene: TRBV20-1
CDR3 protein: SARQPESNQPQH

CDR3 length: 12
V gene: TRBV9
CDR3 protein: ASSVRTGLAPLH

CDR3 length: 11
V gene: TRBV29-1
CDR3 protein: SVEMVPQETQY

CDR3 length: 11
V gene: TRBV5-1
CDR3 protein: ARRLAGRDEQY

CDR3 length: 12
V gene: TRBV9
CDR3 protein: ASSVGTGDNGYT

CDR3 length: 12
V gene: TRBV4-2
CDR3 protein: ASSQESSQETQY

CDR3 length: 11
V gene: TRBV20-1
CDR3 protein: SAQDRGTNEQF

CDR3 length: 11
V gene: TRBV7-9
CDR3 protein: ASSLSAPEAQY

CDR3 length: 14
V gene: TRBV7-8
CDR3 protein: ASSPPGGLDNSPLH

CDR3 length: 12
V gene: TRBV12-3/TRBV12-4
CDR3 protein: ASSLLVRGYGYT

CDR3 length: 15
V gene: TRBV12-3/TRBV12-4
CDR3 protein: ASSLRVVEGENEKLF

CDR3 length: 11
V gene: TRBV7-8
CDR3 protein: ASSLGTYNEQF

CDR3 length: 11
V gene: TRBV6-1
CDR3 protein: ASRTGTGSPLH

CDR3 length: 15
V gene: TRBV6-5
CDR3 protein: ASSHSRRQGIGNEQY

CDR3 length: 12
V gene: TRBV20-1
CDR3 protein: SAGGGTGGDEQY

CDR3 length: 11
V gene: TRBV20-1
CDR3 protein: SAWTGGNLGYT

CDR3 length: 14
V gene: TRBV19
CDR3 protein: ASSIRGQGVRNEQF

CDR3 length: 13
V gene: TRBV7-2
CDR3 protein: ASSSGAQNTGELF

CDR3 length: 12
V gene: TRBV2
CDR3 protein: ASRPDRGNQPQH

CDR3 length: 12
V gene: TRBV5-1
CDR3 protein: ASSLAGGNHPQH

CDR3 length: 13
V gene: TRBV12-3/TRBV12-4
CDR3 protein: ASSTGNPTNQPQH

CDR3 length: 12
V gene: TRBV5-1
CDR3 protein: ASSARSVNEKLF

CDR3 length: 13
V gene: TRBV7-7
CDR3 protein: ASSTSGGAGDTQY

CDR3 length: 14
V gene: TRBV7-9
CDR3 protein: ASSFTGVRGTGEQY

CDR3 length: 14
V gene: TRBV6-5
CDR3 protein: ASSPATRGRHNEQF

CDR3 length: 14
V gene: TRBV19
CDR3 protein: ASSRGLAGDTGELF

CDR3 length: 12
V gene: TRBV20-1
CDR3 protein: SARDGRGNQPQH

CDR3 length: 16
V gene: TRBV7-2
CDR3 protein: ASSLSPVTSGGADTQY

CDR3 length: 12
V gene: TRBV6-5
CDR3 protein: ASSSRGGVDEQF

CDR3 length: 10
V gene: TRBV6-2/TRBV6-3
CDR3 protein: ASRHRRYEQY

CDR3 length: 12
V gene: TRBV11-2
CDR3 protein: ASSLVLSGSTIY

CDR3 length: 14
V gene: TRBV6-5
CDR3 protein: ASSFGQGAMTGELF

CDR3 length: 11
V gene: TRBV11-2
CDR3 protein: ASSLEQANEQF

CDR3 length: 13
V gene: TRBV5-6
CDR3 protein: ASSLLTGGGNIQY

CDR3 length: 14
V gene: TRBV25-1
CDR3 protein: ASSAPAGEAHNEQF

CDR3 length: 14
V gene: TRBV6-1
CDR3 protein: ASSEAGPQPNYGYT

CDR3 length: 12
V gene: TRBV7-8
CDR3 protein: ASSLLKREEKLF

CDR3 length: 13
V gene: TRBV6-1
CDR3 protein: ASSLPRDSGHEQY

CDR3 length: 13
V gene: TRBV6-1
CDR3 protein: ASSPRVAGEETQY

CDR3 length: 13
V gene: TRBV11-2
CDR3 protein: ASSSAGGTRETQY

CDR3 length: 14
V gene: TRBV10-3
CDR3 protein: AISESKTSGRGEQF

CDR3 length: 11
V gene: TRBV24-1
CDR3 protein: ATSEKGGHFVT

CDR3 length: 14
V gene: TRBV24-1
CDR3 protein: ATSDPSGGSTDTQY

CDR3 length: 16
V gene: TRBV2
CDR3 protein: ASNPGTAGISGANVLT

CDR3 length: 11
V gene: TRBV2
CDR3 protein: ASSPTSSYEQY

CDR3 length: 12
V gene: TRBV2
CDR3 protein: ASSPPTGLTEAF